This TCR beta chain was documented in a study of neurological immune-mediated disorders (dated by TCRdb to between 2018 and 2021). Background for the entire study: Among the approximately 35 multiple sclerosis patients, relapsing-remitting MS accounted for approximately 31 and secondary progressive MS accounted for 3. The cohort was made up of 60 to 75 subjects, consisting of roughly 15 HAM/TSP patients, 34 multiple sclerosis patients and 20 healthy controls. The roughly 99 TCR-beta libraries covered PBMC samples along with longitudinal samples, technical triplicates, and paired sorted CD4+ and CD8+ T-cell subsets. Using UMI-based sequencing, the study compared peripheral blood TCR-beta repertoires from patients with HTLV-I-associated myelopathy (HAM/TSP), patients with multiple sclerosis, and healthy controls.

cDNA was synthesized by template-switch 5'RACE using a primer carrying a 10-nucleotide random unique molecular identifier by which each TCR transcript was tagged. Over 170 million TCR-beta sequences, covering 15-18 subjects, were produced in each sequencing run. The RNeasy kit was used for extraction of total RNA. Using the KAPA Real-time Library Amplification kit, TCR-beta VDJ regions were amplified with primers for the TCR constant region and the 5'RACE anchor. A first PCR added sample indexes and Illumina adaptors, and a second PCR then raised library yield. After Ampure bead purification, the roughly 650 bp TCR product was size-selected on a 2% E-gel SizeSelection system. Before pooling, libraries had their quality checked on a Bioanalyzer, their concentration measured with Qubit, and their quantity determined with the Kapa Library Quantification kit. Libraries were sequenced paired-end 2 x 150 bp on an Illumina HiSeq 2500. To increase sequence diversity, about 25-31% phiX was spiked into each library pool. The original pipeline was this. The UMI-based MiGEC pipeline processed quality-filtered reads and removed over 80% of raw TCR sequences during error correction. IMGT germline references were used for aligning VDJ genes, and each clonotype was defined as a unique CDR3 amino acid sequence together with its V-J genes. Clonal expansion, Shannon diversity and CDR3 relatedness were evaluated with VDJtools (CalcPairwiseDistances, ClusterSamples), while phylogenetic trees were built in CLCbio workbench. Using coefficient-of-variation modelling across technical triplicates, the study counted a clone as expanded if it had at least 8 unique UMIs. The public reads were quality trimmed at Q25 with fastp and then assembled into clones with MiXCR by TCRdb, keeping productive beta chains. Records with the same CDR3 protein are collapsed into one entry carrying the most frequent genes and DNA. These V and J calls are TCRdb output, not the study's own analysis. The sample yields some 76,000 distinct CDR3 sequences; approximately 3.4% were counted once. About 5.5% of the sample rests with the top ten.

Measured from the cysteine to the phenylalanine, the CDR3 is 14 residues long. The sequence is cut down to CDR3 DNA, 42 bases in frame from base 1. CDR1 and CDR2, per the germline V gene, are SGHRS and YFSETQ. V is pared back by 2 bases and J by 4 bases, with 13 bases lying between the germline termini. The paper's findings and limits, for the study overall: TCR clonal expansion was greatest in HAM/TSP patients and smallest in MS patients, who ranked below even healthy controls. Repertoires from 18 of 34 MS patients were grouped by phylogenetic analysis into a cluster of related CDR3 sequences, suggesting a possible repertoire-level signature. No association of the MS cluster with clinical or MRI features was observed, and the need for larger cohorts was stated by the authors. No identical CDR3 amino acid sequences were shared among expanded clones across subjects, suggesting private TCR-beta repertoires in all groups.

This clonotype was seen many times. Its antigen is still unknown. Nothing much larger sits one base from this clone, and base qualities are not available. For the unsorted PBMC libraries, 2 million PBMCs were stored in RNAlater at -80 degrees C until RNA extraction and were used to generate the libraries. The multiple sclerosis patients were enrolled in a US clinical protocol that used magnetic resonance imaging to evaluate disease progression. Peripheral blood was subjected to Ficoll-Hypaque density gradient centrifugation to isolate PBMCs, which were then cryopreserved in liquid nitrogen. The sequenced material came from PBMCs. The origin of this receptor is a woman aged 50 to 60 with multiple sclerosis. This chain joins TRBV5-1 to TRBJ2-7; the D gene is perhaps TRBD2, on 5 matching bases. The DNA sequence reads TGCGCCAGCAGCTTTGACCGGGGTTATTACGAGCAGTACTTC. Its amino acids are CASSFDRGYYEQYF.